In this sample, the clone carrying this TCR beta chain turned up many times. Its cognate antigen is unknown. The sample belongs to a study of T-cell reconstitution after alpha-beta-depleted transplantation in children. Germline assignment: CDR1 MRHNA and CDR2 SNTAGT. CDR3 length equals 14 residues. V lost 2 bases and J lost 1; bases outside the gene matches: 0. Study outcomes and limitations: By one year post-transplant, T-cell counts and diversity largely arose from T cells that were newly produced. Surviving recipient T cells and thymic progenitors produced the high day-60 TCRbeta diversity seen in some patients. At around two months after transplant, the alpha-beta T cells were reportedly derived from several hundred expanded clones that came from non-depleted graft cells.

The authors prepared the TCRbeta library with unique molecular identifiers. TCRdb reanalysed the PCR reads using MiXCR and keeps one entry per CDR3 protein. Among under 25,000 distinct CDR3 sequences listed, about an eighth were seen once. The clonotype originates from a female patient aged 2 to 10 who had a stem cell transplant for congenital amegakaryocytic thrombocytopenia, so the T cells may come from the graft donor. The material sequenced was PBMCs, mostly from graft donor cells, taken 60 days after TCRalphabeta/CD19-depleted stem cell transplant. The chain couples TRBV6-4 to TRBJ2-3; the match to TRBD1 covers 7 bases. The CDR3 loop reads CASSDGQGTDTQYF. The CDR3 nucleotides read TGTGCCAGCAGTGACGGACAGGGCACAGATACGCAGTATTTT.